The next 4 T cell receptor beta chains were all read from a single sample in a study of blood T cells in healthy people across ages. The authors ran a second PCR of 7 to 11 cycles using a sample-barcoded 5' primer and a J-beta primer mix. TCRdb processed the 5' RACE reads anew with MiXCR; each CDR3 protein has one entry. The sample has roughly 700,000 distinct CDR3 sequences; about 52% are singletons. Input material: blood. These receptors all come from a woman in her sixties or seventies in good health.

In this sample, this clonotype turned up a few times. The V and J genes are TRBV20-1 and TRBJ2-6, with D possibly TRBD2 on 6 matching bases. The germline V gene encodes CDR1 DFQATT and CDR2 SNEGSKA (reference sequence). The CDR3 totals 14 residues. V was pared by 4 bases and J by 1 base, with 8 bases between. The CDR3 is CSAKGRSGANVLTF. The CDR3, as DNA: TGCAGTGCTAAAGGGAGGTCTGGGGCCAACGTCCTGACTTTC.

The rearrangement uses TRBV7-8 and TRBJ2-7; TRBD2 aligns across 7 bases. The J call is in doubt because the DNA end fits TRBJ2-4 better. This CDR3 has 18 amino acids. Looked up from germline, CDR1 is SGHVS and CDR2 is FQNEAQ. The CDR3 DNA sequence: TGTGCCAGCAGCTTAGCGCGGTTCGGGGAGGGTCCCAAAAACATTCAGTACTTC. Its protein is CASSLARFGEGPKNIQYF.

This clonotype was seen only a few times. The chain has TRBV28 and TRBJ2-7, with 7 bases identical to TRBD1. The CDR3 has 13 residues. Germline V gene lookup returns CDR1 MDHEN and CDR2 SYDVKM. V shed 6 bases and J 3 bases; nucleotides not matched to a gene: 5. For the CDR3, the DNA is TGTGCCAGCAGGACGGGACAGCACTACGAGCAGTACTTC. It is translated as CASRTGQHYEQYF.

This clonotype occurred once. This CDR3 is CSGGQGETQYF. The CDR3 DNA reads as TGCAGTGGGGGCCAGGGGGAGACCCAGTACTTC. V is TRBV20-1 and J is TRBJ2-5; D is perhaps TRBD1 (6 bases). Germline values: CDR1 DFQATT, CDR2 SNEGSKA (reference sequence). The V end lost 7 bases, the J end lost 5 bases, and 11 bases lay between the germline ends. The CDR3 has 11 residues.